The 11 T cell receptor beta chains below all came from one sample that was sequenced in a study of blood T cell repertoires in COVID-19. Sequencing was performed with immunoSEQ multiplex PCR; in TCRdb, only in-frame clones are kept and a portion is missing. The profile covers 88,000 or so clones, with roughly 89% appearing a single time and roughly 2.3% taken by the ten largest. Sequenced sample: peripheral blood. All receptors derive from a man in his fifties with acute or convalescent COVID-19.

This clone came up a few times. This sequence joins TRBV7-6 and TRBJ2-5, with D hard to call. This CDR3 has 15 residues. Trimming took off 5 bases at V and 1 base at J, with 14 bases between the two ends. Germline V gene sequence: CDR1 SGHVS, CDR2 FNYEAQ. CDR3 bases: TGTGCCAGCAGCATCAAGGCGTCGGGCCAAGAGACCCAGTACTTC. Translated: CASSIKASGQETQYF.

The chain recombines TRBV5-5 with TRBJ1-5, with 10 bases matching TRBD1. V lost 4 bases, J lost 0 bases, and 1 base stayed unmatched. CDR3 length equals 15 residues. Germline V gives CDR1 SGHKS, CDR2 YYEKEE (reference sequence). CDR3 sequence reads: CASSGTGDSNQPQHF. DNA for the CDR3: TGTGCCAGCAGCGGGACAGGGGATAGCAATCAGCCCCAGCATTTT.

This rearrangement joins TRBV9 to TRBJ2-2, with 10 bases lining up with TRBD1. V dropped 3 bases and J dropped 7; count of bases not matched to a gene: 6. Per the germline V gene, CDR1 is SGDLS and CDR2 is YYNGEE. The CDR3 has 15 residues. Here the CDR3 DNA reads TGTGCCAGCAGCGCTCGACAGGGGGCAAACGGGGAGCTGTTTTTT. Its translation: CASSARQGANGELFF.

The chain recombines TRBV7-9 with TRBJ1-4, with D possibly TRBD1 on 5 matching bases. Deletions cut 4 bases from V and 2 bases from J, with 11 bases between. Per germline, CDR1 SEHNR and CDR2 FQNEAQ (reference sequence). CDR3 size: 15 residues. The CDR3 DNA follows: TGTGCCAGCAGCTCTCTGGGGCGGACTAATGAAAAACTGTTTTTT. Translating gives CASSSLGRTNEKLFF. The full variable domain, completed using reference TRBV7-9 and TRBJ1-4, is DTGVSQNPRHKITKRGQNVTFRCDPISEHNRLYWYRQTLGQGPEFLTYFQNEAQLEKSRLLSDRFSAERPKGSFSTLEIQRTEQGDSAMYLCASSSLGRTNEKLFFGSGTQLSVL.

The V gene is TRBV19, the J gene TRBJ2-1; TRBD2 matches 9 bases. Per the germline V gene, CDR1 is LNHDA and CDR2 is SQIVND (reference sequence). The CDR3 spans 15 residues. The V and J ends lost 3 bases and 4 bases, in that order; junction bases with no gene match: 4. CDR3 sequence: CASSMREGRYNEQFF. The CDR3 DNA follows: TGTGCCAGTAGTATGCGGGAGGGCCGGTACAATGAGCAGTTCTTC.

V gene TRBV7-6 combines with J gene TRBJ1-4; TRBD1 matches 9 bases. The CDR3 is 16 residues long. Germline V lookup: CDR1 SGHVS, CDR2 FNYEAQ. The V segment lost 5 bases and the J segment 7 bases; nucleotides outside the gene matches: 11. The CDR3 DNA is TGTGCCAGCAGCATACGAGACAGGGGGATAGGTGAAAAACTGTTTTTT. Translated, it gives CASSIRDRGIGEKLFF.

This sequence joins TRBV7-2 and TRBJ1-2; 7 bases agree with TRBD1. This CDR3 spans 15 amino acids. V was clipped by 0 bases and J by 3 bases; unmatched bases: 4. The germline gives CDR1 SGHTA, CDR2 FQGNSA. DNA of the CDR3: TGTGCCAGCAGCTTAGCGCTAGGGACAGACTATGGCTACACCTTC. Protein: CASSLALGTDYGYTF.

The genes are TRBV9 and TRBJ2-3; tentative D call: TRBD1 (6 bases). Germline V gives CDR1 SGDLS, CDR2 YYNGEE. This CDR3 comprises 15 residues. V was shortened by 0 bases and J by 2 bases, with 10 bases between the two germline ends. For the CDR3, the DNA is TGTGCCAGCAGCGTAGGACAGGCTTACACAGATACGCAGTATTTT. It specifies CASSVGQAYTDTQYF.

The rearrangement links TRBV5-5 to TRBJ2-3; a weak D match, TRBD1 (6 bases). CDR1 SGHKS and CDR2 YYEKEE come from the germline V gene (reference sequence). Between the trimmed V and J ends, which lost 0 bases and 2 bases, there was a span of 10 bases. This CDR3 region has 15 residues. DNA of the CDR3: TGTGCCAGCAGCTTGGAACAGGGTATCACAGATACGCAGTATTTT. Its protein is CASSLEQGITDTQYF.

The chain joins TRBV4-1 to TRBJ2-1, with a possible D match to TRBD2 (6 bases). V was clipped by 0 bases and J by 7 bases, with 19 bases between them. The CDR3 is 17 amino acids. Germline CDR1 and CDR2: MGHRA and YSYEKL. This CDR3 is CASSQDLTSPRGNEQFF. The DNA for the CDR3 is TGCGCCAGCAGCCAAGATCTTACTAGCCCCCGGGGTAATGAGCAGTTCTTC.

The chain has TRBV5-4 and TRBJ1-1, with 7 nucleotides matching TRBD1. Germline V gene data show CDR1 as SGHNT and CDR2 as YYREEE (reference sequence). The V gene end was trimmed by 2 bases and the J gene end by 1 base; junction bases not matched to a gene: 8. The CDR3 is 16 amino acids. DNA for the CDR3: TGTGCCAGCAGCTTTGACAGGGCTAGGGAGAACACTGAAGCTTTCTTT. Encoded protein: CASSFDRARENTEAFF. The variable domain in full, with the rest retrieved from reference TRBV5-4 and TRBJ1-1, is ETGVTQSPTHLIKTRGQQVTLRCSSQSGHNTVSWYQQALGQGPQFIFQYYREEENGRGNFPPRFSGLQFPNYSSELNVNALELDDSALYLCASSFDRARENTEAFFGQGTRLTVV.